One sample yielded the 14 T cell receptor beta chains listed below, sequenced in a study of massively parallel sequencing of T cell beta chains. TCRdb reanalysed the 5' RACE reads using MiXCR and keeps one entry per CDR3 protein. The data contain over 3,500 distinct CDR3 sequences, roughly 37% of them singletons. What was sequenced was commercial RNA from peripheral blood pooled from many donors. The receptors here all came from a pool of human donors in good health; the sample was commercial RNA pooled from many donors.

This rearrangement joins TRBV20-1 to TRBJ2-1; no firm D call. The germline V gene encodes CDR1 DFQATT and CDR2 SNEGSKA (reference sequence). The CDR3 loop spans 12 amino acids. The V and J ends lost 6 bases and 7 bases respectively, with 13 bases between them. CDR3: CSATSRDNEQFF. CDR3 nucleotide sequence: TGCAGTGCCACGTCGCGTGATAATGAGCAGTTCTTC.

This clonotype was detected a few times. CDR3 nucleotide sequence: TGTGCCAGCGGAAACCGGACAGATACGCAGTATTTT. Its protein is CASGNRTDTQYF. The gene calls are TRBV11-2 and TRBJ2-3, with unresolved D. V lost 8 bases and J 3 bases, leaving 9 bases between the germline ends. The CDR3 has 12 residues. Germline loops: CDR1 SGHAT, CDR2 FQNNGV. Full variable domain (rest looked up from reference TRBV11-2 and TRBJ2-3): EAGVAQSPRYKIIEKRQSVAFWCNPISGHATLYWYQQILGQGPKLLIQFQNNGVVDDSQLPKDRFSAERLKGVDSTLKIQPAKLEDSAVYLCASGNRTDTQYFGPGTRLTVL.

The chain uses TRBV28 and TRBJ2-5, with 10 bases fitting TRBD1. This CDR3 is built from 14 residues. CDR1 is MDHEN and CDR2 is SYDVKM in the germline V gene. J was trimmed by 4 bases and V by 3 bases; bases with no gene match: 2. In nucleotides, the CDR3 is TGTGCCAGCAGTTTGACAGGGGGCGCAGAGACCCAGTACTTC. Protein: CASSLTGGAETQYF.

By share of the sample, this clonotype is medium-sized. The J gene is TRBJ1-2, the V gene TRBV29-1, with D possibly matching TRBD1 (5 bases). The CDR3 sequence is 13 residues long. The germline V gene has CDR1 SQVTM and CDR2 ANQGSEA. The V end was cut by 2 bases, the J end by 4 bases, with 11 bases between. CDR3 sequence reads: CSVENGAAYGYTF. DNA for the CDR3: TGCAGCGTTGAAAACGGGGCTGCCTATGGCTACACCTTC.

The chain has TRBV28 and TRBJ2-7; TRBD1 matches at 12 bases. The CDR3 consists of 15 residues. Germline values: CDR1 MDHEN, CDR2 SYDVKM. V was pared by 0 bases and J by 6 bases, with 3 bases of the junction left unmatched. CDR3 DNA: TGTGCCAGCAGTTTATGGGGACAGGGGGCGGTCGAGCAGTACTTC. It codes for CASSLWGQGAVEQYF.

This clonotype was seen more than once but under ten times. V and J are TRBV12-3 or TRBV12-4 and TRBJ1-5; a weak D match, TRBD1 (5 bases). Trimming stripped 3 bases from V and 7 bases from J, with 16 bases between. CDR3 length: 15 amino acids. CDR3 sequence: CASSFRLGGGQPQHF. CDR3 DNA sequence: TGTGCCAGCAGTTTCCGCTTGGGTGGGGGACAGCCCCAGCATTTT.

V gene TRBV18 combines with J gene TRBJ1-3; D uncertain. V lost 1 base and J lost 1, with 11 bases in between. The CDR3 has 16 residues. The germline V gene has CDR1 KGHSH and CDR2 LQKENI. The CDR3 loop is CASSPQGTPSGNTIYF. In nucleotides, the CDR3 is TGTGCCAGCTCACCACAGGGAACCCCGTCTGGAAACACCATATATTTT.

With regard to this clonotype: A much larger clone lies one base from this, so it may be a read error. The gene calls are TRBV11-3 and TRBJ1-2; D call uncertain. Germline loops: CDR1 SGHNT, CDR2 YENEEA. The CDR3 sequence is 12 residues long. CDR3 in amino acids: CASSLGGSGYPF. The DNA of the CDR3 is TGTGCCAGCAGCTTAGGAGGGTCTGGCTACCCCTTC.

This clonotype turned up a few times. The V gene is TRBV10-3, the J gene TRBJ2-5; 7 nucleotides match TRBD2. This CDR3 comprises 14 residues. Germline loops: CDR1 ENHRY, CDR2 SYGVKD. V lost 8 bases to trimming and J lost 2 bases; unmatched junction nucleotides: 8. The CDR3 DNA reads TGTGCCATCGGGCCAGCGGGATATCAAGAGACCCAGTACTTC. This encodes CAIGPAGYQETQYF.

The chain carries TRBV5-1 and TRBJ2-7, with D perhaps assigned TRBD1 or TRBD2 (6 bases each). Trimming stripped 5 bases from V and 7 bases from J, with 13 bases between. Germline CDR1 and CDR2: SGHRS and YFSETQ. This CDR3 spans 12 amino acids. CDR3 DNA: TGCGCCAGCAGTCGGGGGCGCGGAGAGCAGTACTTC. Amino acid sequence: CASSRGRGEQYF.

This clonotype came up a few times. V and J are TRBV5-4 and TRBJ2-4; D unresolved. CDR1 is SGHNT and CDR2 is YYREEE in the germline V gene (reference sequence). The germline V and J ends were trimmed by 0 bases and 5 bases, with 12 bases remaining between them. The CDR3 loop spans 15 amino acids. The CDR3 DNA follows: TGTGCCAGCAGCTTGGTAGCAAACCTTCAAAACATTCAGTACTTC. It is translated as CASSLVANLQNIQYF.

This rearrangement joins TRBV25-1 to TRBJ1-5, with a possible D match to TRBD1 (6 bases). The CDR3 extends over 13 amino acids. Germline assignment: CDR1 MGHDK and CDR2 SYGVNS. V dropped 7 bases and J dropped 4 bases, with 11 bases sitting between them. The CDR3 here is CASKGGWNQPQHF. CDR3 coding DNA: TGTGCCAGCAAAGGGGGATGGAATCAGCCCCAGCATTTT.

The chain recombines TRBV7-2 with TRBJ1-1; 7 positions agree with TRBD1. The V and J ends lost 5 bases and 7 bases, in that order; junction bases with no gene match: 4. This CDR3 contains 12 residues. Germline-derived CDR1 and CDR2 are SGHTA and FQGNSA. The CDR3 DNA sequence: TGTGCCAGCAGCACCCGGACAGGTGAAGCTTTCTTT. The encoded protein is CASSTRTGEAFF.

CDR3 DNA sequence: TGTGCCAGCAGCGATGGTATTACGGGTTACAATGAGCAGTTCTTC. Protein: CASSDGITGYNEQFF. This chain links TRBV13 with TRBJ2-1; no definite D call. Germline CDR1 is PRHDT and CDR2 is FYEKMQ (reference sequence). This CDR3 is built from 15 residues. V was shortened by 5 bases and J by 4 bases, with 15 bases between the two germline ends.